The 14 T cell receptor beta chains presented below share a single source sample, sequenced in a study of CD8 T cell repertoires and HIV-1 epitope variants. Measured with immunoSEQ multiplex PCR; TCRdb has only the in-frame clones, and not every one. The repertoire includes about 90,000 clones, roughly 80% of them detected once, and around 25% sits in the top ten. The specimen was uncultured baseline CD8+ T cells from peripheral blood mononuclear cells (PBMCs). The origin of the receptors is a male donor with HIV.

Here the CDR3 DNA reads TGTGCCAGCAGCTCGTCCATAGGGGGGAGCTATGGCTACACCTTC. Its protein product is CASSSSIGGSYGYTF. The chain recombines TRBV7-6 with TRBJ1-2, with a tentative D call TRBD1 (6 bases). The CDR3 covers 15 residues. V lost 4 bases to trimming and J lost 4 bases, with 16 bases between them. Germline loops: CDR1 SGHVS, CDR2 FNYEAQ.

This sequence joins TRBV5-1 and TRBJ1-1; TRBD1 matches 9 bases. There are 17 residues in the CDR3. Germline V gives CDR1 SGHRS, CDR2 YFSETQ. Germline trimming cut 7 bases from V and 0 bases from J; bases unmatched to any gene: 13. CDR3 protein: CASRGSGQGWVNTEAFF. As DNA, the CDR3 is TGCGCCAGCCGAGGGTCCGGACAGGGGTGGGTGAACACTGAAGCTTTCTTT.

The chain recombines TRBV18 with TRBJ1-6; D unresolved. The CDR3 runs to 16 residues. Looked up from germline, CDR1 is KGHSH and CDR2 is LQKENI. The V gene lost 0 bases and the J gene lost 2 bases, with 8 bases spanning the gap. The CDR3: CASSPPTSPYNSPLHF. The CDR3 region has the DNA TGTGCCAGCTCACCACCCACCAGCCCCTATAATTCACCCCTCCACTTT. The whole variable domain, remainder taken from reference TRBV18 and TRBJ1-6, is NAGVMQNPRHLVRRRGQEARLRCSPMKGHSHVYWYRQLPEEGLKFMVYLQKENIIDESGMPKERFSAEFPKEGPSILRIQQVVRGDSAAYFCASSPPTSPYNSPLHFGNGTRLTVT.

This clone was counted between two and nine times. V gene TRBV9 combines with J gene TRBJ1-3; D gene ambiguous. The germline gives CDR1 SGDLS, CDR2 YYNGEE. V gave up 5 bases and J gave up 3 bases, with 12 bases separating them. CDR3 length equals 14 residues. CDR3 in amino acids: CASSRGTYGNTIYF. The CDR3 nucleotides read TGTGCCAGCAGTCGGGGAACATATGGAAACACCATATATTTT.

This clone was seen only a few times. The rearrangement links TRBV6-1 to TRBJ2-4, with D perhaps being TRBD1 or TRBD2 (5 bases each). This CDR3 region has 13 residues. From germline, CDR1 is MNHNS and CDR2 SASEGT. V lost 7 bases and J 8 bases, leaving 15 bases between the germline ends. CDR3 loop: CASTGDRGDIQYF. Here the CDR3 DNA reads TGTGCCAGCACCGGAGATAGGGGAGACATTCAGTACTTC.

This clone appeared once. For the CDR3, the DNA is TGTGCCAGCACACTCGACAGGGGGGACTATGGCTACACCTTC. This sequence encodes CASTLDRGDYGYTF. The chain links TRBV19 to TRBJ1-2; 9 positions match TRBD1. V lost 9 bases, J lost 3 bases, and 8 bases stayed unmatched. The CDR3 has 14 amino acids. The germline V gene encodes CDR1 LNHDA and CDR2 SQIVND (reference sequence).

This chain links TRBV25-1 with TRBJ1-2; D gene unclear. Per germline, CDR1 MGHDK and CDR2 SYGVNS. V lost 1 base, J lost 0 bases, and 9 bases lay in between. The CDR3 loop spans 15 amino acids. The CDR3 sequence is CASSEWSQPNYGYTF. DNA of the CDR3: TGTGCCAGCAGTGAATGGAGTCAGCCTAACTATGGCTACACCTTC.

Concerning this clone itself: With a much larger clone just one base away, this may be a read error. This sample also contains other DNA sequences that code for the same CDR3. The chain recombines TRBV5-5 with TRBJ2-7; D remains unclear. The length of the CDR3 is 13 residues. The V end lost 0 bases, the J end lost 1 base, and 5 bases lay between the germline ends. Germline CDR1 and CDR2: SGHKS and YYEKEE (reference sequence). CDR3 protein: CASSLAGSYEQYF. The CDR3 DNA sequence: TGTGCCAGCAGCTTGGCCGGATCCTACGAGCAGTACTTC.

The chain employs TRBV6-5 and TRBJ1-1, with D possibly matching TRBD1 (6 bases). Trimming removed 2 bases from V and 0 bases from J, with 10 bases in between. CDR1 is MNHEY and CDR2 is SVGAGI in the germline V gene. CDR3 length: 15 amino acids. CDR3 residues: CASSYQGPLNTEAFF. The DNA of the CDR3 is TGTGCCAGCAGTTACCAGGGGCCTTTGAACACTGAAGCTTTCTTT.

The chain is built from TRBV5-1 and TRBJ2-1; D call uncertain. Trimming pared 9 bases from V and 5 bases from J, leaving 15 bases between. The CDR3 spans 13 residues. Germline loops: CDR1 SGHRS, CDR2 YFSETQ. CDR3 loop: CATSWGLNNEQFF. CDR3 coding DNA: TGCGCCACCTCATGGGGATTGAACAATGAGCAGTTCTTC.

The chain combines TRBV19 with TRBJ1-5; 7 bases agree with TRBD1. Trimming cost V 2 bases and J 4 bases; bases outside gene matches: 23. The germline V gene encodes CDR1 LNHDA and CDR2 SQIVND (reference sequence). This CDR3 has 21 residues. CDR3 sequence (DNA): TGTGCCAGTAGTATAAACCCCTGGACAGGCCGTTGGGGAGGGTCAAATCAGCCCCAGCATTTT. Protein: CASSINPWTGRWGGSNQPQHF.

This clone was recorded a few times. The V gene is TRBV1, the J gene TRBJ2-7; TRBD2 was called by the table and not checked on the DNA. TRBV1 represents a pseudogene. The CDR3 loop spans 13 amino acids. The CDR3 spells CTSSQDSDYEQYF. Written as DNA, the CDR3 is TGCACCAGCAGCCAAGATAGCGACTACGAGCAGTACTTC.

The chain is built from TRBV6-5 and TRBJ2-1, with unresolved D. Trimming stripped 4 bases from V and 9 bases from J, with 10 bases between. Germline-derived CDR1 and CDR2 are MNHEY and SVGAGI. The CDR3 totals 12 residues. Here the CDR3 DNA reads TGTGCCAGCAGTTCCGTCAATACTGAGCAGTTCTTC. It codes for CASSSVNTEQFF.

Concerning this clone itself: The junction departs from germline at one end; a sequencing error may be responsible. The chain uses TRBV7-7 and TRBJ2-5; 7 bases are shared with TRBD1. Per germline, CDR1 SSHAT and CDR2 FNYEAQ (reference sequence). This CDR3 region has 14 residues. The CDR3 nucleotides read TGTGCTAGCAGCTTAGACAGGGTTCAAGAGACCCAGTACTTC. This translates into CASSLDRVQETQYF.